The 2 T cell receptor beta chains below were found in one sample sequenced in a study of T-cell memory formation after mild COVID-19. MiXCR, run by TCRdb on the 5' RACE reads, gives a single entry per CDR3 protein. The table has more than 100,000 distinct CDR3 sequences, over 15% seen once. Sequencing was performed on PBMCs or a T cell subset sorted from them (not recorded which). All receptors derive from a man aged 18 to 30 who had mild COVID-19 (a few samples of this study predate the infection). Cell type and time point are not known.

This clonotype has just a few counts. The chain couples TRBV7-9 to TRBJ2-5; 10 nucleotides line up with TRBD2. The ends lost 5 bases at V and 4 bases at J; junction bases unmatched: 1. The CDR3 spans 13 residues. Per the germline V gene, CDR1 is SEHNR and CDR2 is FQNEAQ (reference sequence). CDR3 coding DNA: TGTGCCAGCAGCCGGACTAGCGGAGAGACCCAGTACTTC. Translated: CASSRTSGETQYF.

This sequence joins TRBV19 and TRBJ2-7; the D gene is possibly TRBD1 (6 bases). CDR3 length: 14 residues. The V gene lost 4 bases and the J gene lost 5 bases, with 15 bases spanning the gap. Germline V gene sequence: CDR1 LNHDA, CDR2 SQIVND (reference sequence). Here the CDR3 reads CASSTTGTTNEQYF. For the CDR3, the DNA is TGTGCCAGTAGTACGACCGGGACAACGAACGAGCAGTACTTC.